This TCR beta chain was captured in a study of control samples from healthy donors and cancer patients. The CDR3 loop spans 14 amino acids. V was trimmed by 1 base and J by 1 base, leaving 7 bases between them. The germline CDR1 and CDR2 sequences are KGHSH and LQKENI. Some clones are missing from TCRdb's copy, which holds only in-frame ones; the method was immunoSEQ multiplex PCR. The sample shows about 410,000 clones, approximately 90% of them seen only once. This TCR derives from a man in his forties with head and neck cancer. V and J are TRBV18 and TRBJ1-1; no firm D call. Specimen: PBMCs. CDR3 sequence reads: CASSPLSPNTEAFF. CDR3 bases: TGTGCCAGCTCACCACTATCTCCGAACACTGAAGCTTTCTTT.